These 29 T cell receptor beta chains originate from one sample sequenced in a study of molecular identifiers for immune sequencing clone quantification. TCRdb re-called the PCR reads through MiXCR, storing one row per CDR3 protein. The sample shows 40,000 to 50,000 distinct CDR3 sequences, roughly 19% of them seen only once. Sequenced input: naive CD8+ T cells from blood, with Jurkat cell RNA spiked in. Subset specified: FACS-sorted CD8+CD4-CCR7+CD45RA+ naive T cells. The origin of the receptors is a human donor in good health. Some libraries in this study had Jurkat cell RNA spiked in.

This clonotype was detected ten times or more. As DNA, the CDR3 is TGTGCCAGCAGTGAAGTAGTTTTTGAGGCTGCTTACGAGCAGTACTTC. Its protein product is CASSEVVFEAAYEQYF. The V call is TRBV6-1, the J call TRBJ2-7, with unresolved D. Germline CDR1 MNHNS, CDR2 SASEGT. Trimming left V 1 base short and J 4 bases short, with 17 bases between. The CDR3 is made up of 16 amino acids.

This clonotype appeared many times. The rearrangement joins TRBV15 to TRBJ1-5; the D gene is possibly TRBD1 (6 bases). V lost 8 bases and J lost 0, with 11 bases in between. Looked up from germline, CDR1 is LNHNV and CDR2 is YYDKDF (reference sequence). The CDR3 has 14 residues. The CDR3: CATGQIYSNQPQHF. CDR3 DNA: TGTGCCACCGGACAGATCTATAGCAATCAGCCCCAGCATTTT.

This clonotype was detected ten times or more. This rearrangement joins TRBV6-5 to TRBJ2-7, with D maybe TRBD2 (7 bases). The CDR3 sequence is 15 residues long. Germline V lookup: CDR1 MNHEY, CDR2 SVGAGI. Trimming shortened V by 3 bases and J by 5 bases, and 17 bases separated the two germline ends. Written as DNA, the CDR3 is TGTGCCAGCAGTTATGGGAGGGGGATTCTTGACGAGCAGTACTTC. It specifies CASSYGRGILDEQYF.

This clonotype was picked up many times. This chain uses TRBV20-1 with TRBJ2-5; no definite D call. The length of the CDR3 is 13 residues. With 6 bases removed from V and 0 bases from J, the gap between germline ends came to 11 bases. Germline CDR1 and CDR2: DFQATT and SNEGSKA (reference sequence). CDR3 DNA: TGCAGTGCCATGCAGCACTACCAAGAGACCCAGTACTTC. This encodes CSAMQHYQETQYF.

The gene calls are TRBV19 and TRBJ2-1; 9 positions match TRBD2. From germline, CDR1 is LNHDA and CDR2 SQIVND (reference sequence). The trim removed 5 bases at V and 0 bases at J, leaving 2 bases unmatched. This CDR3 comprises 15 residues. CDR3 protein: CASSAGGSSYNEQFF. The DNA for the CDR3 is TGTGCCAGTAGTGCGGGGGGGAGCTCCTACAATGAGCAGTTCTTC.

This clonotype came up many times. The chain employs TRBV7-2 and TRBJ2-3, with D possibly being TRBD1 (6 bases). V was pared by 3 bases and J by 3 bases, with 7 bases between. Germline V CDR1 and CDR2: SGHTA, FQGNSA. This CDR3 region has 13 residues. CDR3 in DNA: TGTGCCAGCAGCTTGGACAGAACAGATACGCAGTATTTT. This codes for CASSLDRTDTQYF.

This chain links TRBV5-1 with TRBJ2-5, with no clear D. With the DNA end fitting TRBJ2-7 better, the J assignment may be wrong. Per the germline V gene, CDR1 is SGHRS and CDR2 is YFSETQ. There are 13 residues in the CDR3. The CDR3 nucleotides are TGCGCCAGCAGCTTGGACTCGGCCTACGAGCAGTACTTC. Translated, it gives CASSLDSAYEQYF.

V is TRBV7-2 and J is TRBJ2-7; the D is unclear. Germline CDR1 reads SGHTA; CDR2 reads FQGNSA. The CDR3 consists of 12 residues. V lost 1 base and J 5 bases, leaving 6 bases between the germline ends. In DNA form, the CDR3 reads TGTGCCAGCAGCTTAGGTCCCCACGAGCAGTACTTC. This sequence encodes CASSLGPHEQYF.

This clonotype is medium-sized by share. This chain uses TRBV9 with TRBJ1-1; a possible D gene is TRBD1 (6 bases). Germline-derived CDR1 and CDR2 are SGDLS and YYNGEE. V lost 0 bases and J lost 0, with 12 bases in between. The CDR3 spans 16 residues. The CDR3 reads CASSVAPQGLNTEAFF. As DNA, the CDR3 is TGTGCCAGCAGCGTAGCCCCACAGGGACTGAACACTGAAGCTTTCTTT. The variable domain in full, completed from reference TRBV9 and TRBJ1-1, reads DSGVTQTPKHLITATGQRVTLRCSPRSGDLSVYWYQQSLDQGLQFLIQYYNGEERAKGNILERFSAQQFPDLHSELNLSSLELGDSALYFCASSVAPQGLNTEAFFGQGTRLTVV.

CDR3 coding DNA: TGTGCCAGCAGCTTAGGGGGAGGTACGCAGTATTTT. Residues: CASSLGGGTQYF. V is TRBV7-9 and J is TRBJ2-3, with D maybe TRBD2 (6 bases). The length of the CDR3 is 12 residues. Trimming left V 1 base short and J 8 bases short, with 7 bases between. Germline-derived CDR1 and CDR2 are SEHNR and FQNEAQ (reference sequence).

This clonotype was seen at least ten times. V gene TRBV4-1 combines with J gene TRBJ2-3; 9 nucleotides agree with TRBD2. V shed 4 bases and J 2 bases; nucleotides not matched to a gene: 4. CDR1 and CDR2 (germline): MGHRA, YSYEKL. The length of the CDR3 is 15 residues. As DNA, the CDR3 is TGCGCCAGCAGCCCTACTAGCGGGTCCACAGATACGCAGTATTTT. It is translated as CASSPTSGSTDTQYF.

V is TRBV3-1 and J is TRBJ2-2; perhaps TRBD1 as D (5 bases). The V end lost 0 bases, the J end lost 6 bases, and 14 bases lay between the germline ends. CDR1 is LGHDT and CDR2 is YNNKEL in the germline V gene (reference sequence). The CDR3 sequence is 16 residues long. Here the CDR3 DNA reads TGTGCCAGCAGCCAAGACGGAAAGGGGTTGGCCGGGGAGCTGTTTTTT. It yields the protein CASSQDGKGLAGELFF.

The CDR3 bases are TGTGCCAGCAGCTTAGGCGGCGGGAGTGGATACGAGCAGTACTTC. Translated: CASSLGGGSGYEQYF. V is TRBV7-2 and J is TRBJ2-7, with 7 bases that match TRBD2. The CDR3 spans 15 residues. V shed 1 base, J shed 4 bases, and the junction held 7 bases outside the gene matches. Per the germline V gene, CDR1 is SGHTA and CDR2 is FQGNSA.

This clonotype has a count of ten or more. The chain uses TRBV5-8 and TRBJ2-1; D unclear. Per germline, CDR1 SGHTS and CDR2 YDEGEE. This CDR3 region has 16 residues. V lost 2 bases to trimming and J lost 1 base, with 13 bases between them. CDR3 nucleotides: TGTGCCAGCAGCTTACGAGACATCGGGTCCTACAATGAGCAGTTCTTC. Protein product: CASSLRDIGSYNEQFF.

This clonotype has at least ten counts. CDR3 loop: CASSGNSYEQYF. The CDR3 region has the DNA TGTGCCAGCAGCGGGAACTCCTACGAGCAGTACTTC. The genes are TRBV27 and TRBJ2-7; D is perhaps TRBD2 (5 bases). Trimming cost V 6 bases and J 0 bases, with 6 bases left between them. CDR3 length: 12 residues. The V gene's germline CDR1 is MNHEY and CDR2 SMNVEV (reference sequence).

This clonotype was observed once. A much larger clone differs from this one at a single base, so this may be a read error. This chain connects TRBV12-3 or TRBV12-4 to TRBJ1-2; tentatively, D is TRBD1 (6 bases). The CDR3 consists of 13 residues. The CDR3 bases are TGTGCCAGCAGTTACAGGGAAGGCTATGGCTACATCTTC. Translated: CASSYREGYGYIF.

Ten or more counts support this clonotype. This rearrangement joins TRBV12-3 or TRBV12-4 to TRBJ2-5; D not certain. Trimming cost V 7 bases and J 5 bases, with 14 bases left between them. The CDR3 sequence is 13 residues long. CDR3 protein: CASTNYVVETQYF. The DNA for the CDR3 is TGTGCCAGCACCAACTATGTCGTGGAGACCCAGTACTTC.

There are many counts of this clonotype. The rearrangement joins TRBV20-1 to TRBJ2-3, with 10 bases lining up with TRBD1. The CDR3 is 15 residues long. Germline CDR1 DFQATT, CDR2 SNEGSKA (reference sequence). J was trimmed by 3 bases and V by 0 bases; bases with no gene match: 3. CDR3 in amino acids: CSARDRGQGTDTQYF. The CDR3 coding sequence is TGCAGTGCTAGAGATCGGGGACAGGGGACAGATACGCAGTATTTT.

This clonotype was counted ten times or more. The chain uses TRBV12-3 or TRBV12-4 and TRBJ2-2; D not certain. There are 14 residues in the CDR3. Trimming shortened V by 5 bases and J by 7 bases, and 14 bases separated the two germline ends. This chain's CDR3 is CASSEHETGGELFF. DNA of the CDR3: TGTGCCAGCAGTGAGCACGAGACGGGCGGGGAGCTGTTTTTT.

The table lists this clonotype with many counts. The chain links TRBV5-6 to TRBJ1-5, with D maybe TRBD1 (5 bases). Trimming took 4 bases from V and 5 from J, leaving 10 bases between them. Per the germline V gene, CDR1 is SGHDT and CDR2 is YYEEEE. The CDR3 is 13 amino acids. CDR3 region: CASSVGADQPQHF. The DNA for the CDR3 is TGTGCCAGCAGCGTCGGGGCGGATCAGCCCCAGCATTTT.

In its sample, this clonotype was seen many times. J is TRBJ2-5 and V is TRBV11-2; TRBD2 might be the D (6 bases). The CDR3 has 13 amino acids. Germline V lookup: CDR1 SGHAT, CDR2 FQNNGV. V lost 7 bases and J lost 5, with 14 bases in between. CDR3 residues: CASTRRGLETQYF. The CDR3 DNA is TGTGCCAGCACGAGGCGGGGTCTCGAGACCCAGTACTTC.

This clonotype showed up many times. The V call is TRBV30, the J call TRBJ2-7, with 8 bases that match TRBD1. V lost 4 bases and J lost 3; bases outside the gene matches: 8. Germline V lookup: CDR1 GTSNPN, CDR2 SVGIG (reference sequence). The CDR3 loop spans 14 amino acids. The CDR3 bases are TGTGCCTGGACGCGGACAGGGTTGGGCTACGAGCAGTACTTC. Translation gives CAWTRTGLGYEQYF.

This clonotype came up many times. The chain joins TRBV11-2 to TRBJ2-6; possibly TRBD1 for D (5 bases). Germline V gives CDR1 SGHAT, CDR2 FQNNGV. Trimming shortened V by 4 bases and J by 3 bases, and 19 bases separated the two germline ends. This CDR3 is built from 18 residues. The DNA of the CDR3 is TGTGCCAGCAGCTCGGCAGGACAATGGATTTTTGGGGCCAACGTCCTGACTTTC. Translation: CASSSAGQWIFGANVLTF.

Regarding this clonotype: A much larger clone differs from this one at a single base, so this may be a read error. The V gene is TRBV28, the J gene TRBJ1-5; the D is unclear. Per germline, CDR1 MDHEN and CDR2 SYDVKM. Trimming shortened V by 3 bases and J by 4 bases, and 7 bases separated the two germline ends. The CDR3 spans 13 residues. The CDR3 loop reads CASSFPANQPQHF. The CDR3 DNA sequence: TGTGCCAGCAGTTTCCCCGCTAATCAGCCCCAGCATTTT.

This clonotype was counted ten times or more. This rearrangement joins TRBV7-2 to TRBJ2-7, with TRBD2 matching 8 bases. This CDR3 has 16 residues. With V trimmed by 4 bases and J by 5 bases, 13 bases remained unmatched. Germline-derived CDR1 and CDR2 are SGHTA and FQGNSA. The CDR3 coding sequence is TGTGCCAGCAGCTCATGGGTAGCGGGAATAGGTCACGAGCAGTACTTC. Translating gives CASSSWVAGIGHEQYF.

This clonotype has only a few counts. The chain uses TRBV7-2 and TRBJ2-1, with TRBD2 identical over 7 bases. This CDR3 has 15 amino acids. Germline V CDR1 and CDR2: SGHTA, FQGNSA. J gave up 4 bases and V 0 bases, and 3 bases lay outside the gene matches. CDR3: CASSLAGGPYNEQFF. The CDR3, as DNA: TGTGCCAGCAGCTTAGCGGGAGGGCCGTACAATGAGCAGTTCTTC.

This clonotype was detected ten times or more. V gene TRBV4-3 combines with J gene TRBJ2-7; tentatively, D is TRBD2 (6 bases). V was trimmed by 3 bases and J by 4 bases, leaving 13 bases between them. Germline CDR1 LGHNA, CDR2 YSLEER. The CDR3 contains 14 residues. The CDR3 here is CASSHRSGQYEQYF. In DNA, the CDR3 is TGCGCCAGCAGCCATCGGAGCGGGCAGTACGAGCAGTACTTC.

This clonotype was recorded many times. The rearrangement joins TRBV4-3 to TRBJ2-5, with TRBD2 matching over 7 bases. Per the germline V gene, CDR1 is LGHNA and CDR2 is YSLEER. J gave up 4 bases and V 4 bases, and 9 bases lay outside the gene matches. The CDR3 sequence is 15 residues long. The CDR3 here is CASSLASGGAETQYF. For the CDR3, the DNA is TGCGCCAGCAGCCTGGCTAGCGGAGGAGCAGAGACCCAGTACTTC.

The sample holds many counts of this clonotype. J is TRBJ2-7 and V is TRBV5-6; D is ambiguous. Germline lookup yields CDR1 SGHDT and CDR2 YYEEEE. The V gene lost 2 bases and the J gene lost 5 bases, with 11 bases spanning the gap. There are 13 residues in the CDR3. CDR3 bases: TGTGCCAGCAGCTTTGGGGTTCGGAACGAGCAGTACTTC. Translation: CASSFGVRNEQYF.